This T cell receptor (beta chain) was recorded in a study of T-cell memory formation after mild COVID-19. V lost 3 bases, J lost 4 bases, and 9 bases lay in between. Germline CDR1 reads SQVTM; CDR2 reads ANQGSEA. This CDR3 has 13 amino acids. Only a few counts were recorded for this clonotype. As yet, its antigen is unknown. Study observations and caveats: There were some responding clones in pre-infection memory, which suggested that cross-reactive memory had joined.

TCR alpha and TCR beta cDNA libraries carrying sample barcodes and UMIs were produced by 5'RACE using constant-segment primers. Via MiXCR, TCRdb re-called the 5' RACE reads, giving one row per CDR3 protein. The sample shows 150,000 or so distinct CDR3 sequences, about 14% of them seen only once. Sequenced: PBMCs or a T cell subset sorted from them (not recorded which). The sequence came from an adult woman who had mild COVID-19 (a few samples of this study predate the infection). Cell type and time point are not known. The chain combines TRBV29-1 with TRBJ2-2; no firm D call. The CDR3 here is CSVDMGTTGELFF. DNA for the CDR3: TGCAGCGTTGATATGGGTACCACCGGGGAGCTGTTTTTT.